One and the same sample provided the 5 T cell receptor beta chains below, sequenced in a study of blood T cell repertoires in COVID-19. Measured with immunoSEQ multiplex PCR; TCRdb has only the in-frame clones, and not every one. This sample yields 55,000 to 65,000 clones, of which roughly four fifths are seen a single time; more than 30% belongs to the top ten. The sequenced sample consisted of peripheral blood. The receptor set was obtained from a man aged 55 to 70 with COVID-19, enrolled during active disease.

This chain uses TRBV30 with TRBJ2-1; 12 bases match TRBD2. CDR1 and CDR2 (germline): GTSNPN, SVGIG (reference sequence). The CDR3 extends over 12 amino acids. The chain's CDR3 is CTLAGGLNEQFF. CDR3 nucleotide sequence: TGTACCCTAGCGGGGGGGCTCAATGAGCAGTTCTTC.

This clone was seen once. The J gene is TRBJ1-5, the V gene TRBV6-6; a possible D gene is TRBD1 (6 bases). Germline CDR1 is MNHNY and CDR2 is SVGAGI (reference sequence). V was clipped by 7 bases and J by 6 bases, with 19 bases between them. This CDR3 is built from 15 residues. CDR3 region: CASNKARGGSQPQHF. The CDR3 DNA follows: TGTGCCAGCAACAAAGCTAGGGGGGGAAGTCAGCCCCAGCATTTT.

CDR3 bases: TGCGCCAGCAGCCAGCCCGACAGGGTGGTAGAGACCCAGTACTTC. Encoded protein: CASSQPDRVVETQYF. V usage is TRBV4-1 and J usage is TRBJ2-5; the match to TRBD1 covers 7 bases. CDR3 length: 15 amino acids. CDR1 and CDR2 from the germline V gene are MGHRA and YSYEKL. The junction had 8 bases not matched to a gene; V was cut back by 3 bases and J by 4 bases.

V and J are TRBV7-6 and TRBJ2-1, with a weak D call TRBD2 (6 bases). CDR1 is SGHVS, CDR2 FNYEAQ, per germline. CDR3 size: 15 residues. Trimming left V 0 bases short and J 0 bases short, with 6 bases between. CDR3 nucleotides: TGTGCCAGCAGCTTAGCCGGGAGCTCCTACAATGAGCAGTTCTTC. Translating gives CASSLAGSSYNEQFF.

V usage is TRBV2 and J usage is TRBJ2-1; the match to TRBD2 covers 10 bases. V shed 2 bases, J shed 6 bases, and the junction held 4 bases outside the gene matches. CDR1 and CDR2 (germline): SNHLY, FYNNEI. The CDR3 is made up of 15 amino acids. The CDR3 DNA follows: TGTGCCAGCAGTGAACCGGAGCGGGGGGGCAATGAGCAGTTCTTC. Amino acid sequence: CASSEPERGGNEQFF. Full variable domain (missing parts from reference TRBV2 and TRBJ2-1): EPEVTQTPSHQVTQMGQEVILRCVPISNHLYFYWYRQILGQKVEFLVSFYNNEISEKSEIFDDQFSVERPDGSNFTLKIRSTKLEDSAMYFCASSEPERGGNEQFFGPGTRLTVL.